At least ten counts were recorded for the clone carrying this TCR beta chain. The data stem from a study of identical twins. TCRdb redid the calling of the 5' RACE reads with MiXCR, one entry per CDR3 protein. Here the sample spans 300,000 to 400,000 distinct CDR3 sequences, 12% being singletons. The CDR3 length is 13 residues. Germline V CDR1 and CDR2: ENHRY, SYGVKD. Trimming cost V 5 bases and J 3 bases, with 11 bases left between them. This sample was also put to use in a study of yellow fever vaccine responses in identical twins.

The sequencing input was CD8+ T cells sorted from blood. This receptor was obtained from a woman between 18 and 30 years old in good health. This chain links TRBV10-3 with TRBJ2-7; possibly TRBD1 or TRBD2 for D (5 bases each). The CDR3 DNA is TGTGCCATCAGTAGGGACGGATTCTACGAGCAGTACGTC. It yields the protein CAISRDGFYEQYV.